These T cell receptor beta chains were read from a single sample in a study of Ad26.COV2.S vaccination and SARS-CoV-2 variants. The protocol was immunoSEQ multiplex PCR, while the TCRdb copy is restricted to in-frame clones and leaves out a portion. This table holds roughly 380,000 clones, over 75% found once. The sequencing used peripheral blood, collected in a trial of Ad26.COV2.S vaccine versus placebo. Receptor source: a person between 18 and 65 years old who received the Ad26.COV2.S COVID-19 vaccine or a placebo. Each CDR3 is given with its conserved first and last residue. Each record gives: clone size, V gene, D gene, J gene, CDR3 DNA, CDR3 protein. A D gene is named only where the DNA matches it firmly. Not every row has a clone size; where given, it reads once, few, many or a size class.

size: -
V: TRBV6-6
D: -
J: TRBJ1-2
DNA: TGTGCCAGCAGTTATTCGACACCGTCTAACTATGGCTACACCTTC
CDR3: CASSYSTPSNYGYTF

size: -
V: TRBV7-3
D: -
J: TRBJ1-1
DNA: TGTGCCAGCAGCTTCCAAAAGAACACTGAAGCTTTCTTT
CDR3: CASSFQKNTEAFF

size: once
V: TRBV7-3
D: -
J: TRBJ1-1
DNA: TGTGCCAGCAGCTTAGGTTTTGCGAAGGTGACTGAAGCTTTCTTT
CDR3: CASSLGFAKVTEAFF

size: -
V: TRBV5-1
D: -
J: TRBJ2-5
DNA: TGCGCCAGCAGCTGGGGACCGACGCGACAAGAGACCCAGTACTTC
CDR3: CASSWGPTRQETQYF

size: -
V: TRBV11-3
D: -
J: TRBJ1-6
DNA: TGTGCCAGCAGCTACGGGGGAAAAAATTCACCCCTCCACTTT
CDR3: CASSYGGKNSPLHF

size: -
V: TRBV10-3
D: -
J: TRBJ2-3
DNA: TGTGCCATCAGTGGTGGGACTTCACGGGATACGCAGTATTTT
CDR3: CAISGGTSRDTQYF

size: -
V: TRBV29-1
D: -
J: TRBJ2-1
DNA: TGCAGCGTTGTCGTTGGGACTTGGTACAATGAGCAGTTCTTC
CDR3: CSVVVGTWYNEQFF

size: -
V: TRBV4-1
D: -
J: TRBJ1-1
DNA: TGCGCCAGCAGCCAAGATCGGAGGACGTTCACTGAAGCTTTCTTT
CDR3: CASSQDRRTFTEAFF

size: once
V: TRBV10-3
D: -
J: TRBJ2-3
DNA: TGTGCCATCATGAAGGGGGGCCAGAGCACAGATACGCAGTATTTT
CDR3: CAIMKGGQSTDTQYF

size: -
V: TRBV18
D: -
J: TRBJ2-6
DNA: TGTGCCAGCTCCCCTAGGGGGACCGCGGCCTCTGGGGCCAACGTCCTGACTTTC
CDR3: CASSPRGTAASGANVLTF

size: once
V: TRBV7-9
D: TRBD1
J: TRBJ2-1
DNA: TGTGCCAGCAGCCCGGGACAGGGTAATAGGAATGAGCAGTTCTTC
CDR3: CASSPGQGNRNEQFF

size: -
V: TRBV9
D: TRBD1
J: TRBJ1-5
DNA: TGTGCCAGCAGCGTAGGCATAGGACAGGGTCAGCCCCAGCATTTT
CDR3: CASSVGIGQGQPQHF

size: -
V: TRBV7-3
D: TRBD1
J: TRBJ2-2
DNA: TGTGCCAGCAGCTTAATGAGGGGACAGGGGGAATTGGCCGGGGAGCTGTTTTTT
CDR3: CASSLMRGQGELAGELFF

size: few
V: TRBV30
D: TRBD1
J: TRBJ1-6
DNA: TGTGCCTGGACAGGGGGACCGGGTTCACCCCTCCACTTT
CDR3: CAWTGGPGSPLHF

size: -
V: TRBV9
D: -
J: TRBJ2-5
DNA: TGTGCCAGCAGCGTGCGTGGAGGTCGGGATAAAGAGACCCAGTACTTC
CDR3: CASSVRGGRDKETQYF

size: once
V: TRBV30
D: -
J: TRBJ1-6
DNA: TGTGCGCGTGAGAAGGACAGTCCAAATTCACCCCTCCACTTT
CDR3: CAREKDSPNSPLHF

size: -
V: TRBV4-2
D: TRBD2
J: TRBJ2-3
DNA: TGTGCCAGCAGCCAAGTAGCGGGGGGCACAGATACGCAGTATTTT
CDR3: CASSQVAGGTDTQYF

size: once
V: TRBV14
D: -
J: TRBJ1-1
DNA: TGTGCCAGCAGCCAAGATCGTGGGGCTGAAGCTTTCTTT
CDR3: CASSQDRGAEAFF

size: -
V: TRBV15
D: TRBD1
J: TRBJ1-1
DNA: TGTGCCACCAGCACATTGGACAGGGTTGAAGCTTTCTTT
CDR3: CATSTLDRVEAFF

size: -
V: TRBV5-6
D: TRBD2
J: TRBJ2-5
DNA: TGTGCCAGCAGCTTGGCCGGGACTAGCTTCAAAGAGACCCAGTACTTC
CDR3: CASSLAGTSFKETQYF

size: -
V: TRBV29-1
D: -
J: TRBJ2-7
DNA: TGCAGCGTTGAGGATGGGACCCGTTTGAACTTC
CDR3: CSVEDGTRLNF

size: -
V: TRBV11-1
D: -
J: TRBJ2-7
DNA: TGTGCCAGCAGCCCGGTCGGGGGCATCTCCTACGAGCAGTACTTC
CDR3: CASSPVGGISYEQYF

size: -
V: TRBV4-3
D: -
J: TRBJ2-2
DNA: TGCGCCAGCAGCCAGGCTCGGGACCTGAGGGCCGGGGAGCTGTTTTTT
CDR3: CASSQARDLRAGELFF

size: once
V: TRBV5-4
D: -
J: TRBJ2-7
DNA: TGTGCCAGCAGCTTAATTGCTACGACCTACGAGCAGTACTTC
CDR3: CASSLIATTYEQYF

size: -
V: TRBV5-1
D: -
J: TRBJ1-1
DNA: TGCGCCAGCAGCTTGAGACCTATGAACACTGAAGCTTTCTTT
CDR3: CASSLRPMNTEAFF

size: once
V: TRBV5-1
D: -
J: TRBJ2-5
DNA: TGCGCCAGCAGCTTGGTTGAGGTTCCGGAGACCCAGTACTTC
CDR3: CASSLVEVPETQYF

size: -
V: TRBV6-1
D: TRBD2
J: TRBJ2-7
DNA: TGTGCCAGCAGTGAAGCGCTTCCTGGACTAGCACCCTACGAGCAGTACTTC
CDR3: CASSEALPGLAPYEQYF

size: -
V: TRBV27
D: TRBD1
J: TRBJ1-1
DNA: TGTGCCAGCAGTTCAGGGACAGGGTGGACTGAAGCTTTCTTT
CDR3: CASSSGTGWTEAFF

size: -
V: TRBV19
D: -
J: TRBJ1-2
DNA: TGTGCCAGTAGTCCCACCCCGGGGTATGGCTACACCTTC
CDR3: CASSPTPGYGYTF

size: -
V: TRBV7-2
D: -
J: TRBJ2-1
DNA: TGTGCCAGCAGCCCGGTCCGGGACACCTCCTACAATGAGCAGTTCTTC
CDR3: CASSPVRDTSYNEQFF

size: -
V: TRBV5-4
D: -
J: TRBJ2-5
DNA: TGTGCCAGCAGCACCCGGACAACCCAAGAGACCCAGTACTTC
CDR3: CASSTRTTQETQYF

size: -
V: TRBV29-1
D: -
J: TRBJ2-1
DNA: TGCAGCGTTCCAGGGGCGCGGGGCCGATACAATGAGCAGTTCTTC
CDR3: CSVPGARGRYNEQFF

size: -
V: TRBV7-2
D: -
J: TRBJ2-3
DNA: TGTGCCAGCAGCTTTTACAGCGGGCGAACGGATACGCAGTATTTT
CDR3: CASSFYSGRTDTQYF

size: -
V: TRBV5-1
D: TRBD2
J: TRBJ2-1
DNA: TGCGCCAGCAGACCCGTAATACTAGCGGGGGCCATTTCCAATGAGCAGTTCTTC
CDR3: CASRPVILAGAISNEQFF

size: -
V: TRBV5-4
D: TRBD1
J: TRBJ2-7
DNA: TGTGCCAGCAGCTTGGGTCAGACAGGGGGCGCGTACGAGCAGTACTTC
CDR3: CASSLGQTGGAYEQYF

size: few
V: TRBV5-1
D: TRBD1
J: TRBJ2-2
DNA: TGCGCCAGCAGCTTGGCCCCTCAGGGGGCGACCGGGGAGCTGTTTTTT
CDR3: CASSLAPQGATGELFF

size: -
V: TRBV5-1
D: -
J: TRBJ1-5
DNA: TGCGCCAGCAGCTTGGGGGGACCGCTTGACAATCAGCCCCAGCATTTT
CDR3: CASSLGGPLDNQPQHF

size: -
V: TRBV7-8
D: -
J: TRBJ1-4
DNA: TGTGCCAGCAGCTTAGGAACCAGGCGGGGCATAATGGAAAAACTGTTTTTT
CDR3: CASSLGTRRGIMEKLFF

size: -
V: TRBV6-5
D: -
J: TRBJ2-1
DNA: TGTGCCAGCAGTAAAATGGGGAATACCTACAATGAGCAGTTCTTC
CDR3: CASSKMGNTYNEQFF

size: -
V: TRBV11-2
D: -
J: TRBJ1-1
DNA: TGTGCCAGCAGCTTAGTTGTCAGAGACACTGAAGCTTTCTTT
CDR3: CASSLVVRDTEAFF

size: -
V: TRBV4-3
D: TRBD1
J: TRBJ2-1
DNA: TGCGCCAGCAGCCCGGGACAGGGTCTCAATGAGCAGTTCTTC
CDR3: CASSPGQGLNEQFF

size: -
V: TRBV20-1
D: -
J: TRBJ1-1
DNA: TGCAGTGCTAGTTATCGGGGGCAGAACACTGAAGCTTTCTTT
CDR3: CSASYRGQNTEAFF

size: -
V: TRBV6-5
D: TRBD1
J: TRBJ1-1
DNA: TGTGCCAGCAGCTCGACAGGGTGGGAAGCTTTCTTT
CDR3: CASSSTGWEAFF

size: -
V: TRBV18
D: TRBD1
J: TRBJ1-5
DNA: TGTGCCAGCTCAGGGACAGGGGATCAGCCCCAGCATTTT
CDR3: CASSGTGDQPQHF

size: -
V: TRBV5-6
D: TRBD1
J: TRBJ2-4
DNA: TGTGCCAGCAGCTTGGCTGGGACAGGGCGGAACATTCAGTACTTC
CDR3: CASSLAGTGRNIQYF

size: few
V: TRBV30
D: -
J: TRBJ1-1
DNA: TGTGCCTGGAGTTTGGACACTGAAGCTTTCTTT
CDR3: CAWSLDTEAFF

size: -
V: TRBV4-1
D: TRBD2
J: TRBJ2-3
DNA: TGCGCCAGCAGCCAAAGACTAGCCCGCACAGATACGCAGTATTTT
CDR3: CASSQRLARTDTQYF

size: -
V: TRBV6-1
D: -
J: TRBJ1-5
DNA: TGTGCCAGCAGTGAAAGTCCCTCCCGTGGAAATCAGCCCCAGCATTTT
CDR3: CASSESPSRGNQPQHF

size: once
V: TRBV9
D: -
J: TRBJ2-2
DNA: TGTGCCAGCGCGATGACCGGGCGTAACACCGGGGAGCTGTTTTTT
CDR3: CASAMTGRNTGELFF

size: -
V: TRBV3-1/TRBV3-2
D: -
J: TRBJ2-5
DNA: TGTGCCAGCAGCCAAGGGACAACAGGAGAGACCCAGTACTTC
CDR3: CASSQGTTGETQYF

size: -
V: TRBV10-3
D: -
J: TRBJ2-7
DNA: TGTGCCATCAGCCCCCGGACTACCACCTACGAGCAGTACTTC
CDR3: CAISPRTTTYEQYF

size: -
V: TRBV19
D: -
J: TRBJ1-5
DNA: TGTGCCAGTAGTATAGTCGGGGGGAGGGTTTATAGCAATCAGCCCCAGCATTTT
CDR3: CASSIVGGRVYSNQPQHF

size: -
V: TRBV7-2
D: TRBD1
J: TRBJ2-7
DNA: TGTGCCAGCAGCTCAACAGGGGGCTCATACGAGCAGTACTTC
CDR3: CASSSTGGSYEQYF

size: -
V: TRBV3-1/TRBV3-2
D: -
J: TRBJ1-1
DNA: TGTGCCAGCAGCCCCCGAACCCAGGGCCGGGGGACTGAAGCTTTCTTT
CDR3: CASSPRTQGRGTEAFF

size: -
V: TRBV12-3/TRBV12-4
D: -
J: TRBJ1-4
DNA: TGTGCCAGCAGTTTGGCACACCATGAAAAACTGTTTTTT
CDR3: CASSLAHHEKLFF

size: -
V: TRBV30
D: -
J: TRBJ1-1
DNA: TGTGCCTGGAAAACCAGCCGGAACACTGAAGCTTTCTTT
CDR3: CAWKTSRNTEAFF

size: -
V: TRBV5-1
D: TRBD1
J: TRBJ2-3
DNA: TGCGCCAGCAGCTGGACCTCCGTGACAGGGAGCACAGATACGCAGTATTTT
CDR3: CASSWTSVTGSTDTQYF

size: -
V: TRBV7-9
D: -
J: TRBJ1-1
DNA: TGTGCCAGCAGCTTACGGGGGGGAGGCACTGAAGCTTTCTTT
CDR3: CASSLRGGGTEAFF